These 19 T cell receptor beta chains share one sample of origin, sequenced in a study of T cell responses to AZD1222 COVID-19 vaccine. Only in-frame clones appear in the TCRdb table, and some are missing; sequencing was by immunoSEQ multiplex PCR. Of 130,000 to 150,000 clones listed, roughly nine tenths are singletons. The sequencing used peripheral blood, collected 28 days after the second AZD1222 dose. The receptor set was obtained from an adult who received the AZD1222 COVID-19 vaccine.

V gene TRBV24-1 combines with J gene TRBJ2-3, with D maybe TRBD2 (6 bases). Germline CDR1 reads KGHDR; CDR2 reads SFDVKD. The CDR3 runs 14 residues. V lost 10 bases to trimming and J lost 2 bases, with 15 bases between them. CDR3 amino acids: CATSNRGSTDTQYF. In DNA form, the CDR3 reads TGTGCCACTTCGAATCGGGGGTCCACAGATACGCAGTATTTT.

The chain links TRBV28 to TRBJ2-7; D is undetermined. The CDR3 spans 12 residues. Trimming took 1 base from V and 5 from J, leaving 6 bases between them. Germline V gene lookup returns CDR1 MDHEN and CDR2 SYDVKM. The CDR3 loop is CASSLSFDEQYF. CDR3 coding DNA: TGTGCCAGCAGTTTATCTTTCGACGAGCAGTACTTC. Based on the CDR3 plus reference TRBV28 and TRBJ2-7, the full variable domain is DVKVTQSSRYLVKRTGEKVFLECVQDMDHENMFWYRQDPGLGLRLIYFSYDVKMKEKGDIPEGYSVSREKKERFSLILESASTNQTSMYLCASSLSFDEQYFGPGTRLTVT.

In DNA, the CDR3 is TGTGCCAGCAGTCTTGGTTTTAACTATGGCTACACCTTC. The encoded protein is CASSLGFNYGYTF. This chain joins TRBV5-6 and TRBJ1-2; D gene unclear. The CDR3 consists of 13 residues. Germline V gives CDR1 SGHDT, CDR2 YYEEEE. The ends were cut back, 5 bases at V and 1 base at J, with 9 bases in the middle.

The V call is TRBV25-1, the J call TRBJ1-4, with 9 bases aligning to TRBD1. The CDR3 length is 15 residues. Germline V lookup: CDR1 MGHDK, CDR2 SYGVNS. V was pared by 2 bases and J by 6 bases, with 4 bases of the junction left unmatched. The DNA for the CDR3 is TGTGCCAGCAGTGAAACAGACAGGGGGGATGAAAAACTGTTTTTT. The encoded protein is CASSETDRGDEKLFF.

V and J are TRBV27 and TRBJ2-7; D is unresolved. Germline loops: CDR1 MNHEY, CDR2 SMNVEV (reference sequence). V shed 5 bases and J shed 0 bases, with 11 bases lying between them. This CDR3 comprises 14 residues. The CDR3 DNA follows: TGTGCCAGCAGTCCTCTCTCTAGCTCCTACGAGCAGTACTTC. It specifies CASSPLSSSYEQYF.

The chain recombines TRBV6-5 with TRBJ2-1, with 7 bases lining up with TRBD2. Per the germline V gene, CDR1 is MNHEY and CDR2 is SVGAGI. The V and J ends lost 3 bases and 7 bases, in that order; junction bases with no gene match: 9. The CDR3 spans 15 residues. The CDR3 loop is CASSYWEGNNNEQFF. The CDR3 nucleotides read TGTGCCAGCAGTTATTGGGAGGGGAACAATAATGAGCAGTTCTTC.

The chain carries TRBV4-1 and TRBJ1-4; D not certain. The V gene lost 1 base and the J gene lost 8 bases, with 14 bases spanning the gap. CDR3 length equals 15 residues. Germline V gene data show CDR1 as MGHRA and CDR2 as YSYEKL. The DNA of the CDR3 is TGCGCCAGCAGCCAAGGTCGGGCCTTTGGAGAAAAACTGTTTTTT. This encodes CASSQGRAFGEKLFF.

The chain is built from TRBV7-8 and TRBJ1-1, with unresolved D. Trimming left V 0 bases short and J 2 bases short, with 7 bases between. Germline V lookup: CDR1 SGHVS, CDR2 FQNEAQ. This CDR3 comprises 14 residues. CDR3 DNA: TGTGCCAGCAGCTTAGCAGCTTTTAACACTGAAGCTTTCTTT. It codes for CASSLAAFNTEAFF.

The chain is built from TRBV19 and TRBJ1-1; no clear D. Per germline, CDR1 LNHDA and CDR2 SQIVND (reference sequence). The CDR3 is 13 residues long. Trimming stripped 6 bases from V and 1 base from J, with 9 bases between. The DNA of the CDR3 is TGTGCCAGTAGGGACGGATCGAACACTGAAGCTTTCTTT. This gives the protein CASRDGSNTEAFF.

The chain recombines TRBV4-1 with TRBJ2-7, with D perhaps matching TRBD2 (5 bases). Germline-derived CDR1 and CDR2 are MGHRA and YSYEKL. Trimming stripped 10 bases from V and 2 bases from J, with 24 bases between. The CDR3 totals 16 residues. The CDR3, as DNA: TGCGCCACCGATTCCACGGAGGAGCGAGGACCCTACGAGCAGTACTTC. It is translated as CATDSTEERGPYEQYF.

The rearrangement links TRBV2 to TRBJ2-7, with D perhaps being TRBD1 or TRBD2 (5 bases each). This CDR3 is built from 14 residues. V lost 6 bases and J lost 7, with 19 bases in between. The germline V gene encodes CDR1 SNHLY and CDR2 FYNNEI. CDR3 bases: TGTGCCAGCAGCGGGCCGGTTCGTGGGGGAGAGCAGTACTTC. Protein: CASSGPVRGGEQYF.

Here the CDR3 DNA reads TGCGCCAGCAGCCAACAGGGCACTGAAGCTTTCTTT. It translates to CASSQQGTEAFF. The chain combines TRBV4-1 with TRBJ1-1, with TRBD1 as a possible D gene (5 bases). Between the trimmed V and J ends, which lost 2 bases and 4 bases, there was a span of 5 bases. The CDR3 spans 12 residues. The germline CDR1 and CDR2 sequences are MGHRA and YSYEKL.

CDR3 DNA sequence: TGTGCCAGTAGCGACAGTAGCAATCAGCCCCAGCATTTT. Translation: CASSDSSNQPQHF. The chain recombines TRBV19 with TRBJ1-5; D is perhaps TRBD1 (5 bases). The CDR3 runs 13 residues. The germline V gene has CDR1 LNHDA and CDR2 SQIVND (reference sequence). V was shortened by 6 bases and J by 0 bases, with 6 bases between the two germline ends.

This chain uses TRBV6-5 with TRBJ1-4; no definite D call. The V end was cut by 0 bases, the J end by 3 bases, with 5 bases between. This CDR3 has 14 amino acids. Germline loops: CDR1 MNHEY, CDR2 SVGAGI. CDR3 DNA: TGTGCCAGCAGTTACTCGAGGGCTAATGAAAAACTGTTTTTT. Amino acids: CASSYSRANEKLFF.

The chain uses TRBV6-1 and TRBJ1-1; D might be TRBD1 (6 bases). V was pared by 1 base and J by 4 bases, with 13 bases between. This CDR3 is built from 15 residues. Germline CDR1 MNHNS, CDR2 SASEGT. Here the CDR3 DNA reads TGTGCCAGCAGTGAAGGGGGTAGAGGGGGCACTGAAGCTTTCTTT. Residues: CASSEGGRGGTEAFF.

The chain combines TRBV30 with TRBJ1-5; 8 bases agree with TRBD1. Germline CDR1 and CDR2: GTSNPN and SVGIG (reference sequence). The CDR3 has 15 amino acids. The J segment lost 6 bases and the V segment lost 2 bases, leaving 9 bases of the junction unmatched. In DNA, the CDR3 is TGTGCCTGGAGTTTTGGACAGGGAATTCGTCAGCCCCAGCATTTT. Protein product: CAWSFGQGIRQPQHF.

This chain connects TRBV19 to TRBJ1-1; D uncertain. This CDR3 comprises 16 residues. Germline V gives CDR1 LNHDA, CDR2 SQIVND (reference sequence). V was cut by 2 bases and J by 5 bases, with 18 bases left in between. The CDR3 here is CASSISHFRALTEAFF. CDR3 DNA sequence: TGTGCCAGTAGTATAAGTCATTTCAGAGCGTTGACTGAAGCTTTCTTT.

CDR3 DNA sequence: TGTGCCAGCAGCTTGGATCTGGGAGGGCACGGGAATGAGCAGTTCTTC. Protein product: CASSLDLGGHGNEQFF. The V and J genes are TRBV5-4 and TRBJ2-1, with 7 bases that match TRBD2. Germline V gene lookup returns CDR1 SGHNT and CDR2 YYREEE (reference sequence). Germline trimming cut 0 bases from V and 7 bases from J; bases unmatched to any gene: 10. This CDR3 has 16 amino acids.

J is TRBJ2-7 and V is TRBV10-3, with 11 bases aligning to TRBD2. The CDR3 sequence is 14 residues long. V was pared by 3 bases and J by 3 bases, with 1 base of the junction left unmatched. Germline V gene sequence: CDR1 ENHRY, CDR2 SYGVKD. CDR3 amino acids: CAISEGLAGYEQYF. CDR3 DNA sequence: TGTGCCATCAGTGAAGGACTAGCGGGCTACGAGCAGTACTTC.